This TCR beta chain was observed in a study of T cell responses to AZD1222 COVID-19 vaccine. For the study at large: Second-dose intervals near 4 or 12 weeks were combined.

In the case of this clone: Its antigen is unknown.

Study conclusions and caveats: Possibly, clonal diversity was underestimated; donors were largely white British and included more females. Unmutated regions of variants are reportedly targeted by nearly half of spike-specific TCRs.

The CDR3 sequence is 16 residues long. V lost 3 bases and J lost 0; bases outside the gene matches: 2. Germline CDR1 SGHDT, CDR2 YYEEEE. The assay was immunoSEQ multiplex PCR, and TCRdb's table has in-frame clones only and misses some. The sample comprises about 130,000 clones, approximately 90% of which are singletons, and about 1.9% rests with the top ten. The V gene is TRBV5-6, the J gene TRBJ2-1; 11 bases map to TRBD1. The material was peripheral blood, obtained on day 0 of AZD1222 vaccination. This TCR came from an adult in good health. This CDR3 reads CASSSGTGGSYNEQFF. For the CDR3, the DNA is TGTGCCAGCAGCTCCGGGACAGGGGGCTCCTACAATGAGCAGTTCTTC.